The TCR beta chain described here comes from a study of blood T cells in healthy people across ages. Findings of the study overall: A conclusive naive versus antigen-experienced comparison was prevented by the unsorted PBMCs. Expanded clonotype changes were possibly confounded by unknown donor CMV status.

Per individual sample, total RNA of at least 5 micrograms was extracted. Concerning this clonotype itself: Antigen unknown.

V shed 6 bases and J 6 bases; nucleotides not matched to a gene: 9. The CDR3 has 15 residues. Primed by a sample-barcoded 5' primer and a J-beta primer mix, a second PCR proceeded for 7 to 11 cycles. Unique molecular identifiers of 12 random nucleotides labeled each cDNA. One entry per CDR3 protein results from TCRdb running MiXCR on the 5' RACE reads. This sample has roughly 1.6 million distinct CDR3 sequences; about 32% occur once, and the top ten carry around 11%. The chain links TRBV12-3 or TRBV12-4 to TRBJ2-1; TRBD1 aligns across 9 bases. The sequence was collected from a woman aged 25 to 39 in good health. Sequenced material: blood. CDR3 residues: CASSYPGTGCNEQFF. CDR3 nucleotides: TGTGCCAGCAGCTATCCCGGGACAGGGTGCAATGAGCAGTTCTTC.